A single TCR beta chain is shown here with its context. It lacks a known antigen. Per-base qualities were not stored, and no clone one base away is much larger. There are 16 amino acids in the CDR3, from cysteine to phenylalanine inclusive. The DNA shown is the 48-base CDR3, in frame from base 1. Via the germline V gene, CDR1 is MGHRA and CDR2 YSYEKL. V loses 4 bases, J loses 1 base, and the germline ends lie 16 bases apart. The data stem from a study of OX40 agonist ivuxolimab in advanced cancers. General notes on the study: The costimulatory receptor OX40 (CD134) was targeted by ivuxolimab, a fully human IgG2 agonistic monoclonal antibody. Intravenous ivuxolimab was administered to patients every 2 weeks at six dose levels: 0.01, 0.1, 0.3, 1.5, 3 and 10 mg/kg. Of the approximately 54 dose-escalation patients, hepatocellular carcinoma was present in about 20, melanoma in around 15, renal cell carcinoma in 9 and head and neck cancer in 9. In the dose-escalation cohort, 65% to 85% of patients were male, and the mean age was 60 years with a range of roughly 20 to 79. Patients were allowed to have had prior anti-PD-1, anti-PD-L1 or anti-CTLA-4 therapy, and approximately 39% of the dose-escalation patients had been treated with checkpoint inhibitors. Three dose-escalation patients achieved partial responses, one with hepatocellular carcinoma and two with cutaneous melanoma. Peripheral TCRbeta sequencing aimed to test whether ivuxolimab altered TCR sequence diversity and caused clonal T-cell expansion. The monotherapy dose-escalation portion (N of about 47 patients) of the phase I ivuxolimab trial is reported in the paper.

Broad study findings and their caveats: After ivuxolimab, expanded clones were on average more numerous among CD8+ T cells than among CD4+ T cells. In the 0.1-3.0 mg/kg groups, partial responders had among the lowest normalized peripheral clonal expansion, particularly in CD8+ T cells. The antigen specificity of the clonally expanded peripheral T cells was not determined. At doses of 0.1 to 3.0 mg/kg, clonal expansion of both CD4+ and CD8+ T cells in blood was seen between baseline and week 6. Low levels of normalized T-cell clonal expansion were also seen in some patients who did not respond.

Patients with autoimmune disease history or receiving systemic immunosuppression were excluded from the trial. Peripheral blood for TCR sequencing was collected from all dose cohorts at baseline, on cycle 4 day 1, and on cycle 7 day 1. The samples were taken from a phase I, first-in-human, multicenter, open-label dose-escalation trial of ivuxolimab. The trial enrolled adults with locally advanced or metastatic head and neck squamous cell, hepatocellular, melanoma or renal cell carcinoma. CD4+ and CD8+ T cells were sorted separately from peripheral blood before TCR sequencing. Genomic DNA was isolated from the sorted cells so that the TCRbeta CDR3 region could be sequenced. The immunoSEQ Assay was used to sequence the TCRbeta CDR3 regions. Held by TCRdb, this immuneACCESS table contains in-frame sequences only and omits some clones. Under half of the omission traces to an unresolved V gene where checked; the cause of the rest is unknown. Recorded for this sample are 40,000 to 60,000 clones; around 85% of them occurred a single time. Just over 20% of the sample rests with the top ten.

The TCR originated in an adult with an advanced solid tumor such as melanoma, head and neck, liver or kidney cancer. The chain is encoded by TRBV4-1 joined to TRBJ1-1, and perhaps TRBD1 as D gene, on 6 matching bases. The specimen comprised CD4+ or CD8+ T cells sorted from blood, sampled in a trial of the OX40 agonist ivuxolimab. The CDR3 loop reads CASSPGRGRWNTEAFF. The DNA reads TGCGCCAGCAGCCCGGGCAGGGGTAGGTGGAACACTGAAGCTTTCTTT.